The sequence of this T cell receptor (beta chain) was determined in a study of shared clonotypes between healthy human individuals. From germline, CDR1 is LNHNV and CDR2 YYDKDF (reference sequence). The CDR3 is 17 amino acids. Trimming at V came to 2 bases and at J to 0 bases, leaving 7 bases not matched to a gene. Every donor was a Caucasian adult from Nashville, Tennessee. Per the original methods: With immunoSEQ giving junction-only sequences and no quality scores, filtering differed. Sequenced by immunoSEQ multiplex PCR; TCRdb stores in-frame clones only, minus some. The V and J calls and the clone size are those of that table, but D and trimming were determined from the DNA. The sample holds 1.4 million or so clones, 97% to 99% seen once.

Sequencing was done on a sample of naive CD4+ T cells sorted from blood. The sample's subset: CD45RA+ positively selected. This receptor was taken from a man aged 25-40 years in good health. The V gene is TRBV15, the J gene TRBJ2-3, with 8 positions matching TRBD2. This CDR3 reads CATSRWASGQSTDTQYF. The CDR3 bases are TGTGCCACCAGCAGATGGGCTAGCGGGCAAAGCACAGATACGCAGTATTTT.